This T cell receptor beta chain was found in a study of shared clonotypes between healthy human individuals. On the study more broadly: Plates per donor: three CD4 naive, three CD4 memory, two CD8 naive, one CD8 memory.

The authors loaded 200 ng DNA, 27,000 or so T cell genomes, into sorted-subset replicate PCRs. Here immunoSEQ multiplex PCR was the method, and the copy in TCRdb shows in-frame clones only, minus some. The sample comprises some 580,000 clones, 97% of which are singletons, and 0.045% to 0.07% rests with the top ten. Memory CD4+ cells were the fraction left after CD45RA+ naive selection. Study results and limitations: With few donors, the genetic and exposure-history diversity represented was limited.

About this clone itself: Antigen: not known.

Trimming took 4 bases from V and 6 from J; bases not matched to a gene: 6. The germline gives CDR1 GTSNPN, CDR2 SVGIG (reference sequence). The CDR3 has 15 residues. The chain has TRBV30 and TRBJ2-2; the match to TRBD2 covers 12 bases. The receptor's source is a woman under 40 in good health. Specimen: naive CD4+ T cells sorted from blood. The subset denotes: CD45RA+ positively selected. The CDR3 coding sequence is TGTGCCTGGAAGACTAGCGGGGGACCTTCCGGGGAGCTGTTTTTT. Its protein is CAWKTSGGPSGELFF.